The clone carrying this T cell receptor (beta chain) was picked up many times. The data are from a study of regulatory T cells in long-lasting Graves disease. Germline V gene data show CDR1 as MDHEN and CDR2 as SYDVKM. This CDR3 contains 14 residues. V was clipped by 1 base and J by 4 bases, with 7 bases between them. Time point meaning: persistent/refractory GD, antithyroid drugs over 5 years with positive TRAb. TCR sequences were obtained from RNA taken from PBMCs. From each patient, about 8.1 milliliters of peripheral blood was drawn and collected into an EDTA anticoagulant tube. CDR3 regions were amplified by Arm-PCR using iRepertoire HTBI primers to build TCR beta libraries. From the multiplex PCR reads, TCRdb called clonotypes with MiXCR, one entry per CDR3 protein. The sample includes 400,000 to 500,000 distinct CDR3 sequences, roughly a fifth of them seen just once.

The clonotype was recovered from a female donor with Graves disease. This sequence joins TRBV28 and TRBJ2-2; D is undetermined. This material consisted of peripheral blood mononuclear cells (PBMCs), taken when the disease was refractory, from a patient treated with antithyroid drugs. CDR3 residues: CASSLFQVTGELFF. DNA of the CDR3: TGTGCCAGCAGTTTATTTCAGGTCACCGGGGAGCTGTTTTTT.